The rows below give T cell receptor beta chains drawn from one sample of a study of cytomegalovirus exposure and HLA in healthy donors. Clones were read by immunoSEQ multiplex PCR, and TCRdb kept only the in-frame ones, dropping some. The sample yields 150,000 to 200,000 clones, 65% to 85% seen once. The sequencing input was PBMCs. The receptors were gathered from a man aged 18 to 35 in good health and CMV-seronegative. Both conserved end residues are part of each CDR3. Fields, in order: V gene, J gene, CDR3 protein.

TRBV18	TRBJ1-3	CASSPFGQSSSGNTIYF
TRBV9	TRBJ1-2	CASSARREAVYGYTF
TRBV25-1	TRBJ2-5	CASSAGVAGFEGETQYF
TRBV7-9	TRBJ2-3	CASSLVGADTQYF
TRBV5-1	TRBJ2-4	CASSLQEDRVQYF
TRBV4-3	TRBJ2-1	CASSQETPGLSYNEQFF
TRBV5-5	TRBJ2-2	CASSLMRGELFF
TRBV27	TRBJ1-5	CASSSWSGEQPQHF
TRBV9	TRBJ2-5	CASSVEGGALRETQYF
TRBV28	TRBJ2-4	CASSTNHREGKNIQYF
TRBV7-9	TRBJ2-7	CASSPPSSYEQYF
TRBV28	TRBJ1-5	CASSFGVNQPQHF
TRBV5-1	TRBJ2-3	CASSFRDRGRFMVDTQYF
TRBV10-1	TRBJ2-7	CASSRGQGPYEQYF
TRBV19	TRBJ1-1	CASSIEQGGTEAFF
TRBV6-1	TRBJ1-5	CASRPQGFGNQPQHF
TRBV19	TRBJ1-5	CASSIQRYSNQPQHF
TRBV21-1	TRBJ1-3	CASSSPKGGFRGNTIYF
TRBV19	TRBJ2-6	CASSIWGQRDGANVLTF
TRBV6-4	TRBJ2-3	CASSTSGNTDTQYF
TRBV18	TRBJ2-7	CASSPPGLAYEQYF
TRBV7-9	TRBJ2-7	CASSSPGQGYEQYF
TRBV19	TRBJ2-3	CASSKRQGTDTQYF
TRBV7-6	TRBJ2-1	CASSSGQVVEQFF
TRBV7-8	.	CASSPRHEQYF
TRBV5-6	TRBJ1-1	CASSLGGGAEAFF
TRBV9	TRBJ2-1	CASSVVGGASEQFF
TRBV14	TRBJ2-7	CASSQNFLDRKSYEQYF
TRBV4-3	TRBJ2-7	CASSQDRSGSSYEQYF
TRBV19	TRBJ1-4	CASSIPTQGATNEKLFF
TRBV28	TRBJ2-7	CASQLDSSYEQYF
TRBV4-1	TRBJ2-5	CASSPLKWRDGETQYF
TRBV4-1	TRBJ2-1	CASKILGGGPGLSEQFF
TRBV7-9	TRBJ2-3	CASSLAGSYTDTQYF
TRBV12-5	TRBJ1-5	CASGFFPGNQPQHF
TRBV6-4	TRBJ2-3	CASSDSTSGSTDTQYF
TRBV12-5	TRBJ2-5	CASGSGVTQYF
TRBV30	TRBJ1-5	CAQGGHNFNQPQHF
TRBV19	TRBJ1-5	CASSTREGRNQPQHF
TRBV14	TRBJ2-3	CASSQVIGRDSLSDTQYF
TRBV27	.	CASSPGLAGNYEQYF
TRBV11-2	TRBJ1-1	CASSGATGRTEAFF
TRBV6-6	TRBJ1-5	CASKGSGDDQPQHF
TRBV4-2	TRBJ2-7	CASSQDGGRVPYEQYF
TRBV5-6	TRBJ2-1	CASSRLGLAGGNEQFF
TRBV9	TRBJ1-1	CASTYEDGDTEAFF